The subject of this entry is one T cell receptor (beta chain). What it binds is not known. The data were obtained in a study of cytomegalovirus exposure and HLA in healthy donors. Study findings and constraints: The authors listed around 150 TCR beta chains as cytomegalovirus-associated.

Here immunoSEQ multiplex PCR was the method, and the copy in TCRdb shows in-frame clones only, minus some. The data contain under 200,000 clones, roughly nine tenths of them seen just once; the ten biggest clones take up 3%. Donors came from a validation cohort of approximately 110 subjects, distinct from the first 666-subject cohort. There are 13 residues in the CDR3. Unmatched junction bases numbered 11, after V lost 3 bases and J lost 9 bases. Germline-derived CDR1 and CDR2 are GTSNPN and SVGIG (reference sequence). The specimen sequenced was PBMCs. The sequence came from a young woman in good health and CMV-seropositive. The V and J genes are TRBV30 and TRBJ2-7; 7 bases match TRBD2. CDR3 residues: CAWSPGGGNGQYF. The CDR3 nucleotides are TGTGCCTGGAGCCCCGGGGGAGGGAATGGGCAGTACTTC.